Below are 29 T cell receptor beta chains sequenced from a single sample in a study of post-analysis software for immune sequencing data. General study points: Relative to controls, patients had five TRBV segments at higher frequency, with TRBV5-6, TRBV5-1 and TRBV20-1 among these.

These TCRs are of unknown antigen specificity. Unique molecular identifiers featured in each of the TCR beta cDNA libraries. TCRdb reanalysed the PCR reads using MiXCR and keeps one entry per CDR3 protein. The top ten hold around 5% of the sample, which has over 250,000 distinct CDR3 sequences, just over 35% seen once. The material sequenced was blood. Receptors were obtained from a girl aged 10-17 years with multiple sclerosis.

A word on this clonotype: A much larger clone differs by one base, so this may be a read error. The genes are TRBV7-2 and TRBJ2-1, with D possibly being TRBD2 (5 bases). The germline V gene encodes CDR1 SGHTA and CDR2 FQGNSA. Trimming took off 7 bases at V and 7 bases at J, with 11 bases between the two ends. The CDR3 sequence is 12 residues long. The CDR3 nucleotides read TGTGCCAGCAACTCACGGGGAAATGAGCAGTTCTTC. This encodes CASNSRGNEQFF. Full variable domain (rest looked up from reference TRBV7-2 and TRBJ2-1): GAGVSQSPSNKVTEKGKDVELRCDPISGHTALYWYRQSLGQGLEFLIYFQGNSAPDKSGLPSDRFSAERTGGSVSTLTIQRTQQEDSAVYLCASNSRGNEQFFGPGTRLTVL.

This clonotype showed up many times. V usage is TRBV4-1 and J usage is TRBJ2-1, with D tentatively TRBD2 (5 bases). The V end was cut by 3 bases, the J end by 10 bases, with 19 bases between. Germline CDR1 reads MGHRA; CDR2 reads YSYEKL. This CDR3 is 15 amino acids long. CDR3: CASSQYPELGGEQFF. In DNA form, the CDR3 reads TGCGCCAGCAGCCAGTACCCGGAACTAGGTGGCGAGCAGTTCTTC.

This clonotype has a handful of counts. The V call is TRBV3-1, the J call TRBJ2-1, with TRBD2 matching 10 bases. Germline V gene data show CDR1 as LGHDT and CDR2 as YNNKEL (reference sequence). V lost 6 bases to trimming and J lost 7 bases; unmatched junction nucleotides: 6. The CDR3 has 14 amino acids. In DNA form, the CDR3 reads TGTGCCAGCAGATCTAGCGGGAGAGGGAATGAGCAGTTCTTC. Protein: CASRSSGRGNEQFF.

DNA for the CDR3: TGTGCCAGCAGTTTATCACTGGGGGGGGCTGGAACAGATACGCAGTATTTT. Its protein product is CASSLSLGGAGTDTQYF. The chain uses TRBV27 and TRBJ2-3, with D possibly being TRBD2 (7 bases). Trimming left V 0 bases short and J 3 bases short, with 16 bases between. Germline CDR1 MNHEY, CDR2 SMNVEV (reference sequence). There are 17 residues in the CDR3.

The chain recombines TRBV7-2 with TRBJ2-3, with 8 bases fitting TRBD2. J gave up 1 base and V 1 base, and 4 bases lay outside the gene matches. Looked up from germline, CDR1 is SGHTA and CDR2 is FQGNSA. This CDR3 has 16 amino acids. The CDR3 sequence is CASSLDLRGGTDTQYF. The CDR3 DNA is TGTGCCAGCAGCTTAGACTTGCGGGGGGGCACAGATACGCAGTATTTT.

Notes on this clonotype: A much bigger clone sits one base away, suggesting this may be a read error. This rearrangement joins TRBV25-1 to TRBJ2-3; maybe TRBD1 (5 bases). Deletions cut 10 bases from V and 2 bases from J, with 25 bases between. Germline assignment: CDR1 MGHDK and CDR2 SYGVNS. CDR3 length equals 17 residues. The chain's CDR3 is CANSVTGHGRATDTQYF. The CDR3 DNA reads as TGTGCCAACAGCGTTACCGGACATGGCAGAGCCACAGATACGCAGTATTTT.

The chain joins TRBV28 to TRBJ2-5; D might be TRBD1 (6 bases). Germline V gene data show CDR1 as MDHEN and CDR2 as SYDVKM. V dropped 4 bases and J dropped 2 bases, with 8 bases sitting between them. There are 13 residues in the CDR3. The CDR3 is CASSSGQQETQYF. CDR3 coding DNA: TGTGCCAGCAGTTCTGGACAGCAAGAGACCCAGTACTTC.

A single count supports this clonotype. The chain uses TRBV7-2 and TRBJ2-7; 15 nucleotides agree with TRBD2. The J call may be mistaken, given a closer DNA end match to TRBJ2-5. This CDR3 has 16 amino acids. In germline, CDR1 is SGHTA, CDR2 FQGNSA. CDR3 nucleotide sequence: TGTGCCAGCAGCTTGGGACTAGCGGGAGGAATACAGACCCAGTACTTC. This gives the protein CASSLGLAGGIQTQYF.

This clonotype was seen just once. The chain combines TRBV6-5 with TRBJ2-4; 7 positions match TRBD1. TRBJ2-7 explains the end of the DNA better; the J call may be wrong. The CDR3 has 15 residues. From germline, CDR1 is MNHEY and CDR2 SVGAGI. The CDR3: CASRHDRDPSYEQYF. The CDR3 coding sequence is TGTGCCAGCAGACACGACAGGGACCCTTCCTACGAGCAGTACTTC.

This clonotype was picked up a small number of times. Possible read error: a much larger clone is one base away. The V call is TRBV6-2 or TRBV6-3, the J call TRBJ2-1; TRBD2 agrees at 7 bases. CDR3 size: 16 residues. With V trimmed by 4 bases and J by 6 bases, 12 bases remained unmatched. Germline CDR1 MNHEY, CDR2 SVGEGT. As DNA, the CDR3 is TGTGCCAGCAGTTCTGTAGTGGGAGGGCCGGGCAATGAGCAGTTCTTC. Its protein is CASSSVVGGPGNEQFF.

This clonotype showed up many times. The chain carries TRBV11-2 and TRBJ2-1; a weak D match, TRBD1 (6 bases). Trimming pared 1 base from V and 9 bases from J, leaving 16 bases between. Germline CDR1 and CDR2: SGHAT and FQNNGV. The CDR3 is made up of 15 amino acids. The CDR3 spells CASSLAAGAFFEQFF. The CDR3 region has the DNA TGTGCCAGCAGCTTAGCGGCAGGGGCATTTTTTGAGCAGTTCTTC.

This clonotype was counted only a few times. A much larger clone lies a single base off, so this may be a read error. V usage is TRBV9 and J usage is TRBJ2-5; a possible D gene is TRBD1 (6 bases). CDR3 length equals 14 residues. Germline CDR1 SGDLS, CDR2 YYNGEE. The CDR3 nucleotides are TGTGCCAGCAGCGTGGACAGAACGCAAGAGACCCGGTACTTC. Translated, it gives CASSVDRTQETRYF.

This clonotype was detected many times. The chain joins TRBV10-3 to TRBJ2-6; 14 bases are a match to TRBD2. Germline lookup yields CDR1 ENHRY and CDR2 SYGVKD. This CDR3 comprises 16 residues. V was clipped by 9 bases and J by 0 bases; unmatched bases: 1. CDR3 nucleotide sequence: TGTGCCATAGGGACTAGCGGGAGCTCTGGGGCCAACGTCCTGACTTTC. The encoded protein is CAIGTSGSSGANVLTF.

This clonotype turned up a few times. CDR3 loop: CSAPHLLQGFGNTIYF. CDR3 sequence (DNA): TGCAGTGCTCCGCACTTACTACAGGGGTTTGGAAACACCATATATTTT. The gene calls are TRBV20-1 and TRBJ1-3; 7 bases are a match to TRBD1. The CDR3 has 16 residues. Germline V gene sequence: CDR1 DFQATT, CDR2 SNEGSKA (reference sequence). J lost 3 bases, V lost 5 bases, and 13 bases had no gene match.

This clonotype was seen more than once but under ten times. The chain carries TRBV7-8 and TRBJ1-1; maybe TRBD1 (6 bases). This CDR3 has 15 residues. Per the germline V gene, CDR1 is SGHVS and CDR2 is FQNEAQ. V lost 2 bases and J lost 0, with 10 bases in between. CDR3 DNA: TGTGCCAGCAGCTTATACGGGGGCCTGAACACTGAAGCTTTCTTT. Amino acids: CASSLYGGLNTEAFF.

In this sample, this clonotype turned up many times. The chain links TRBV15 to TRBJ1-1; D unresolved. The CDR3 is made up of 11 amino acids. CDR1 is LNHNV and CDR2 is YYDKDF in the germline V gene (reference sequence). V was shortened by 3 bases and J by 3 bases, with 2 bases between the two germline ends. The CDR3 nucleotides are TGTGCCACCAGCAGGGACACTGAAGCTTTCTTT. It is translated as CATSRDTEAFF.

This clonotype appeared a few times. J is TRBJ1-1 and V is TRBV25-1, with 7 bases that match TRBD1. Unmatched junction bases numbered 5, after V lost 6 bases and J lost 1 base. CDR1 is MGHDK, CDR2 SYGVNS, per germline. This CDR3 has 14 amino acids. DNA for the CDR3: TGTGCCAGCAGGGAGACAGGGACGAACACTGAAGCTTTCTTT. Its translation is CASRETGTNTEAFF.

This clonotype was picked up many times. CDR3 sequence: CSVDLGHQGKLFF. DNA of the CDR3: TGCAGCGTTGACTTGGGACATCAGGGGAAACTGTTTTTT. The chain carries TRBV29-1 and TRBJ1-4, with D perhaps TRBD1 (6 bases). The CDR3 consists of 13 residues. V was pared by 3 bases and J by 11 bases, with 16 bases between. In germline, CDR1 is SQVTM, CDR2 ANQGSEA. The full variable domain, completed using reference TRBV29-1 and TRBJ1-4, is SAVISQKPSRDICQRGTSLTIQCQVDSQVTMMFWYRQQPGQSLTLIATANQGSEATYESGFVIDKFPISRPNLTFSTLTVSNMSPEDSSIYLCSVDLGHQGKLFFGSGTQLSVL.

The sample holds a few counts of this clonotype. Written as DNA, the CDR3 is TGTGCCAGCACCTACATGGCCGTAGACAGGGGGCGTTCGAACACCGGGGAGCTGTTTTTT. Translating gives CASTYMAVDRGRSNTGELFF. The chain employs TRBV12-3 or TRBV12-4 and TRBJ2-2; 10 nucleotides align to TRBD1. CDR3 length equals 20 residues. Trimming cost V 7 bases and J 0 bases; bases outside gene matches: 17.

Here the CDR3 DNA reads TGCAGTGCTAGGGGCAGGGGTCCAGGTCAGCCCCAGCATTTT. Translating it yields CSARGRGPGQPQHF. This chain links TRBV20-1 with TRBJ1-5; tentative D call: TRBD1 (6 bases). V gave up 3 bases and J gave up 6 bases, with 15 bases separating them. CDR1 and CDR2 from the germline V gene are DFQATT and SNEGSKA (reference sequence). The CDR3 covers 14 residues.

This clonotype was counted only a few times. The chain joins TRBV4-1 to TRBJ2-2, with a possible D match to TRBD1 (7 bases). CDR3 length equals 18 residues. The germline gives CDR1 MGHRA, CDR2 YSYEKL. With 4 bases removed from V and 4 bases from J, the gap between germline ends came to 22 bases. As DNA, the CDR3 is TGCGCCAGCAGCCTATACGCTGGGGCAGGGGGGAGCACCGGGGAGCTGTTTTTT. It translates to CASSLYAGAGGSTGELFF.

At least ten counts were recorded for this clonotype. CDR3 DNA sequence: TGCGCCAGCAGCCGACCCCGCCTTGCGGGGGGACAATACAATGAGCAGTTCTTC. Translation gives CASSRPRLAGGQYNEQFF. The J gene is TRBJ2-1, the V gene TRBV5-1; 8 bases fit TRBD2. This CDR3 region has 18 residues. Germline V gene lookup returns CDR1 SGHRS and CDR2 YFSETQ. Unmatched junction bases numbered 16, after V lost 4 bases and J lost 4 bases.

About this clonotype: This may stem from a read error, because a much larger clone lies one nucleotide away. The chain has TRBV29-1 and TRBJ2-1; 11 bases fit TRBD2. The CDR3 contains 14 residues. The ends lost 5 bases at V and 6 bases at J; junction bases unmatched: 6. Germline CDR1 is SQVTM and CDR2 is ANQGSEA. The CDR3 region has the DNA TGCAGCGTTTGGGGACTAGCGGACGCCAATGAGCAGTTCTTC. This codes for CSVWGLADANEQFF.

DNA for the CDR3: TGTGCCAGCAGCCAACAGGGGGCCACAGATACGCAGTATTTT. It specifies CASSQQGATDTQYF. The V call is TRBV3-1, the J call TRBJ2-3; 8 positions match TRBD1. Germline CDR1 reads LGHDT; CDR2 reads YNNKEL (reference sequence). The CDR3 length is 14 residues. V dropped 2 bases and J dropped 2; count of bases not matched to a gene: 0.

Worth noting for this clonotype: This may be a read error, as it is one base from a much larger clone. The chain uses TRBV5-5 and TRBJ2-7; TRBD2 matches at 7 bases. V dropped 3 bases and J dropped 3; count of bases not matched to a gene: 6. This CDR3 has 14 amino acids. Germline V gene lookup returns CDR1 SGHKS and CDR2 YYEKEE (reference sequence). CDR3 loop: CASSWEGSGYEQYF. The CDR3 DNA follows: TGTGCCAGCAGCTGGGAGGGCAGTGGCTACGAGCAGTACTTC.

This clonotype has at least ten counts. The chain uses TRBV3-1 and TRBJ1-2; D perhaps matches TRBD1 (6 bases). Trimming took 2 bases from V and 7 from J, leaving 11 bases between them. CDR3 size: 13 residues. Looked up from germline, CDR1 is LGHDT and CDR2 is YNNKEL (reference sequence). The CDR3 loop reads CASSQTQGTGYTF. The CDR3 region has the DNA TGTGCCAGCAGCCAAACGCAGGGGACTGGCTACACCTTC.

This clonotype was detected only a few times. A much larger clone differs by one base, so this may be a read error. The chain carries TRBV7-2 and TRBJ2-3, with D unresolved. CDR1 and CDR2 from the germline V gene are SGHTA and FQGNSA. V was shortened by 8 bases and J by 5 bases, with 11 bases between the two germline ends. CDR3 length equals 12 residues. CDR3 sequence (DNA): TGTGCCAGCGGCCGGACGATAGATACGCAGTATTTT. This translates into CASGRTIDTQYF.

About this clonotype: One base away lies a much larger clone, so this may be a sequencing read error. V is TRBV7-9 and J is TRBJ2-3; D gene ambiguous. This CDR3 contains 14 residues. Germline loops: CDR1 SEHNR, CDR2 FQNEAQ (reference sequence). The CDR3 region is CANSFPPPTDTQYF. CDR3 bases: TGTGCCAACAGCTTCCCTCCCCCCACAGATACGCAGTATTTT.

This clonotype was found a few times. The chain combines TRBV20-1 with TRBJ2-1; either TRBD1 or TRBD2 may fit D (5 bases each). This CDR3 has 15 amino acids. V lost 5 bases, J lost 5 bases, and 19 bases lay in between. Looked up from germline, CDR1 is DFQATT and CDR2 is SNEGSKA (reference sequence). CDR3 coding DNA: TGCAGTGCTGGGGGTCCCGCGGAGACGAACAATGAGCAGTTCTTC. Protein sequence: CSAGGPAETNNEQFF.